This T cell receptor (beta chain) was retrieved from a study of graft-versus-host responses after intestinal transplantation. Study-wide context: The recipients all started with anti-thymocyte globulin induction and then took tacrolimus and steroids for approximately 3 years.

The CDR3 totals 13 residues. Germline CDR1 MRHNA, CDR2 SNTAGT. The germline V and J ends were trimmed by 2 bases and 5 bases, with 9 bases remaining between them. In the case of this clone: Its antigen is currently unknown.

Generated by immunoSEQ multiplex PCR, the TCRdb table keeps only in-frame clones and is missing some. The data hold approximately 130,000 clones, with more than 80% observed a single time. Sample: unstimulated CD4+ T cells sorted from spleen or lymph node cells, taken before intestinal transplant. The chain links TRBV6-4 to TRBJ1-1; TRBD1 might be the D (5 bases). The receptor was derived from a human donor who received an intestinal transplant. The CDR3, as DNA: TGTGCCAGCAGTGACCCGGGGGAGACTGAAGCTTTCTTT. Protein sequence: CASSDPGETEAFF.